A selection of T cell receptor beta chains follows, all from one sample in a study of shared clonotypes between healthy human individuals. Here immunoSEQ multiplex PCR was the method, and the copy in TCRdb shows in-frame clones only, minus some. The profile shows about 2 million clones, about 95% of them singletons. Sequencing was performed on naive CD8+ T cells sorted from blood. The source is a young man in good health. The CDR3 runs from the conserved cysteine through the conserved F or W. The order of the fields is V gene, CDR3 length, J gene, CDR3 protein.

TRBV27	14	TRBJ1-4	CASSTGQLNEKLFF
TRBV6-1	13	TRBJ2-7	CASSEGTGNEQYF
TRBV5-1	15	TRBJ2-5	CASSPSGAGQETQYF
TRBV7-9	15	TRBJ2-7	CASSSVGAPSIEQYF
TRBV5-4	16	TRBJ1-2	CASSLGQVRAGYGYTF
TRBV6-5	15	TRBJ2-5	CASSYLGGAQETQYF
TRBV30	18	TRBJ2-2	CAWSGPPVGLADTGELFF
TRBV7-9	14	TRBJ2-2	CASSLGLGDGELFF
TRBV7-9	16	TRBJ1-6	CASSTGTGGTDSPLHF
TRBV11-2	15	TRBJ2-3	CASSLLAGDTDTQYF
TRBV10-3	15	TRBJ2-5	CAISRLADRQETQYF
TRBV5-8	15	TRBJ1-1	CASSLVGSYNTEAFF
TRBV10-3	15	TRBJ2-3	CAISESPSGGDTQYF
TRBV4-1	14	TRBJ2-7	CASSQLTGGYEQYF
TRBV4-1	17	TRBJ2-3	CASSQPEPAGYTDTQYF
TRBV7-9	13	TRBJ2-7	CASSLGREHEQYF
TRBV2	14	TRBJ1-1	CASSEATGNTEAFF
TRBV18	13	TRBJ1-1	CASSPDWGTEAFF
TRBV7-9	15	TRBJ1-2	CASSSNRGVGYGYTF
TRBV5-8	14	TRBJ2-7	CASSLAENTYEQYF
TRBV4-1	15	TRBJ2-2	CASSHFRGGIGELFF
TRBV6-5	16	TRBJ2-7	CASSYSPGGSSYEQYF
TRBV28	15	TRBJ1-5	CASSFGGDGNQPQHF
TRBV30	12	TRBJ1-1	CASDLGDTEAFF
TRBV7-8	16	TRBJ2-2	CASSPDRPANTGELFF
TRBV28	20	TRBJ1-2	CASSPVYAISGNPPNYGYTF
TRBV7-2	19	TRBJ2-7	CASSWDPPGTSGRGYEQYF
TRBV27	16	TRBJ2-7	CASSFSTGTTTYEQYF
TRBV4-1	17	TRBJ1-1	CASSHPPTGVGDTEAFF
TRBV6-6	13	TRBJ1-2	CASSYETTYGYTF
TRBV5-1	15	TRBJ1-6	CASSLDFPGNSPLHF
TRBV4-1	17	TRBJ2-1	CASSQVGAGGPGNEQFF
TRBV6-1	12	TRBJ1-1	CASNFLSSEAFF